The source of this T cell receptor (beta chain) is a study of blood T cell repertoires in COVID-19. Only in-frame clones appear in the TCRdb table, and some are missing; sequencing was by immunoSEQ multiplex PCR. The profile covers 100,000 to 150,000 clones, with more than 80% appearing a single time and about 3.3% taken by the ten largest. Seattle cases were enrolled at active infection and followed longitudinally. CDR1 and CDR2 (germline): SQVTM, ANQGSEA. This CDR3 region has 15 residues. With 7 bases clipped from V and 4 bases from J, the junction kept 6 bases outside the gene matches. The source is a woman aged 80 or over with COVID-19, enrolled during active disease. Sample: peripheral blood. The gene calls are TRBV29-1 and TRBJ2-1; 14 bases agree with TRBD2. The CDR3 DNA follows: TGCAGCGCCGTGGGACTAGCGGGGGAATACAATGAGCAGTTCTTC. Its protein is CSAVGLAGEYNEQFF.